This TCR beta chain was captured by sequencing in a study of beta chain features in type 1 diabetes. A single heparinised draw of roughly 100 mL on average was taken per donor. In the case of this clone: Its antigen is undetermined.

Of the isolated RNA, all was reverse transcribed, and so the sequenced material was expressed TCRB transcripts. Data came from immunoSEQ multiplex PCR; TCRdb stores just in-frame clones and leaves some out. Counted here are about 360,000 clones, around 12% occurring once; the ten biggest clones make up about 0.017%. Unmatched junction bases numbered 9, after V lost 1 base and J lost 4 bases. CDR3 length equals 16 residues. Per germline, CDR1 LGHNA and CDR2 YSLEER. Study-level points and caveats: Although PCR might favor shorter templates, it would do so equally in patients and controls. Unsettled here was the matter of whether HLA type influences TCRB rearrangement. TCRB CDR3 length was moderately but significantly reduced in all four CD4+ subsets of Type 1 diabetes patients.

The sample was naive CD4+ T cells from blood. The sequence was obtained from a young man in good health. The chain uses TRBV4-3 and TRBJ1-2; 7 bases line up with TRBD1. The DNA for the CDR3 is TGCGCCAGCAGCCAAGTTTGGAGGGGGCAGACCTATGGCTACACCTTC. Encoded protein: CASSQVWRGQTYGYTF.